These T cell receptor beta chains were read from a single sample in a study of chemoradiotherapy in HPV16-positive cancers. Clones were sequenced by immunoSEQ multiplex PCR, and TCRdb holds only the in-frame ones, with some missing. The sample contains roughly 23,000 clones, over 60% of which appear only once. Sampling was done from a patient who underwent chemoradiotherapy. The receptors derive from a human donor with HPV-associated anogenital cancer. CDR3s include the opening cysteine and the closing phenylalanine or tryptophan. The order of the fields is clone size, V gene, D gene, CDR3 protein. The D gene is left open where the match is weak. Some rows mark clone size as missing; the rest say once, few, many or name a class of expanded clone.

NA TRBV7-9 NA CASSLGAGGLFF
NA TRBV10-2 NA CASIGNKETQYF
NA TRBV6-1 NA CASSADSYGYTF
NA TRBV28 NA CASSLGPYNEQFF
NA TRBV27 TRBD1 CASSRRQGYTEAFF
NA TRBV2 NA CASSEHKEWTNEKLFF
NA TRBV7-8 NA CASSLYLETQYF
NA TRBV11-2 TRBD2 CGGASGSTDTQYF
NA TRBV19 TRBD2 CASSIWRTSGGYTGELFF
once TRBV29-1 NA CSVVSGDNYGYTF
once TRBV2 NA CASSEARNIRSEQFF
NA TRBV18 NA CASSPILTSLNTGELFF
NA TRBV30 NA CAWSRGGGPNSPLHF
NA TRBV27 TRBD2 CASSLTPGGRVHGELFF
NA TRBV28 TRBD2 CASSSLSSGGVITQYF
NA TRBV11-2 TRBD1 CASSSGQAIGYTF
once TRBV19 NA CASSPHTGSFRYEQYF
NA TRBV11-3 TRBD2 CASSLGVAGADTQYF
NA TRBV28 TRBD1 CASSFPSTGGPYEQYF
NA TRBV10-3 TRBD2 CAISEFSGSKNEQFF
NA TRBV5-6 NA CASSLTGGSYNEQFF
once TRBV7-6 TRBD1 CASSLSQDRSYEQYF